This TCR beta chain was captured in a study of shared clonotypes between healthy human individuals. To note about this clone: What it recognizes is unknown.

Study-wide results and limits: Large sequencing depth failed to make sorted-subset sequencing complete, rarefaction showed.

The method was immunoSEQ multiplex PCR; TCRdb's version includes in-frame clones alone and lacks a portion of them. In the table there are millions of clones, approximately 94% of which are singletons. The germline V gene encodes CDR1 SGDLS and CDR2 YYNGEE. Trimming removed 0 bases from V and 4 bases from J, with 7 bases in between. The length of the CDR3 is 13 residues. It was CD45RO-negative cells, positively selected for CCR7, that made up naive CD8 cells, with terminally differentiated effector memory CD45RA+ cells excluded. The sequence derives from a man between 18 and 29 years old in good health. The J gene is TRBJ1-1, the V gene TRBV9; D uncertain. What was sequenced was naive CD8+ T cells sorted from blood. CDR3 protein: CASSVDYITEAFF. DNA of the CDR3: TGTGCCAGCAGCGTAGACTACATCACTGAAGCTTTCTTT.